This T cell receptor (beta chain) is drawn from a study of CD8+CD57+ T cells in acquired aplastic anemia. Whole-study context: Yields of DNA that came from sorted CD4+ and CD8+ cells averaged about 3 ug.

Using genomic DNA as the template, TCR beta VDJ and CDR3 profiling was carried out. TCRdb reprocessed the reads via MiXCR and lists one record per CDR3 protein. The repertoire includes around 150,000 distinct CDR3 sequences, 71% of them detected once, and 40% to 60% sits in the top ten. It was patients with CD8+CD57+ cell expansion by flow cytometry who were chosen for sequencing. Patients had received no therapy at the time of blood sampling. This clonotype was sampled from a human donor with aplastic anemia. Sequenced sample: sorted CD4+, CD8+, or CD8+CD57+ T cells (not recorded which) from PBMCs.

CDR3 in amino acids: CASSLGQPGIGELFF. For the CDR3, the DNA is TGTGCCAGCAGCTTAGGGCAACCCGGGATCGGGGAGCTGTTTTTT. The V gene is TRBV7-2, the J gene TRBJ2-2; weak D call: TRBD2 (5 bases). The CDR3 is made up of 15 amino acids. Trimming removed 1 base at V and 7 bases at J, with 13 bases between. The germline V gene encodes CDR1 SGHTA and CDR2 FQGNSA.